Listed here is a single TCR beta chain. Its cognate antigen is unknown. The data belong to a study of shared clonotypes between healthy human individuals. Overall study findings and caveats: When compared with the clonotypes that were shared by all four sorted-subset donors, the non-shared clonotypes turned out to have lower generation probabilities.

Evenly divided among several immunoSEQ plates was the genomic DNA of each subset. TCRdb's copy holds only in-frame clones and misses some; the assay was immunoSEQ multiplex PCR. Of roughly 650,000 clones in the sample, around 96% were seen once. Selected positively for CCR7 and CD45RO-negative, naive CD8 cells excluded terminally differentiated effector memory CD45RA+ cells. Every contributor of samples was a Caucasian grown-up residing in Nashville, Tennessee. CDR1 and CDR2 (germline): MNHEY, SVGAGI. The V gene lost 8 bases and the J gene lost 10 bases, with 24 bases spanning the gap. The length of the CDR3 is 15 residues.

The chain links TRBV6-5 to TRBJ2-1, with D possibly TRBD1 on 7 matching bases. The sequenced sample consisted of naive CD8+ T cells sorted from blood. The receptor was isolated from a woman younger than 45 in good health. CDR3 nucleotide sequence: TGTGCCAGCTCTCCTTACAGGGGCGGGAAGCAGGAGCAGTTCTTC. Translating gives CASSPYRGGKQEQFF.